The present entry profiles one T cell receptor beta chain with its context. Its antigen is not identified. Assay: immunoSEQ multiplex PCR; the TCRdb copy retains only in-frame clones and omits some. Of 250,000 to 300,000 clones listed, about 90% are singletons. Treatment meaning: roughly 19 received Ad26.COV2.S at low or high dose, single or two shots; several received placebo; per-sample allocation not given. Specimens were obtained on day 63 following the first vaccine or placebo injection. The data originate from a study of Ad26.COV2.S vaccination and SARS-CoV-2 variants. Study in general: Each vaccinee took Ad26.COV2.S intramuscularly, once or twice 56 days apart. Overall study findings and caveats: Vaccine recipients posted higher spike-specific TCR breadth than their placebo counterparts.

V was clipped by 2 bases and J by 2 bases, with 6 bases between them. There are 13 residues in the CDR3. Germline assignment: CDR1 MDHEN and CDR2 SYDVKM. This TCR was recovered from a person between 18 and 65 years old who received the Ad26.COV2.S COVID-19 vaccine or a placebo. The V and J genes are TRBV28 and TRBJ1-2; no clear D. Sample: peripheral blood, taken in a trial of Ad26.COV2.S vaccine versus placebo. CDR3 nucleotides: TGTGCCAGCAGTTTACGGCCAAACTATGGCTACACCTTC. This sequence encodes CASSLRPNYGYTF.